This TCR beta chain originates from a study of T cell clonotyping in hematopoietic cell transplantation. V lost 6 bases, J lost 3 bases, and 5 bases stayed unmatched. The CDR3 runs to 13 residues. Per the germline V gene, CDR1 is MDHEN and CDR2 is SYDVKM. Data came from immunoSEQ multiplex PCR; TCRdb stores just in-frame clones and leaves some out. The repertoire holds approximately 30,000 clones, with approximately 94% as singletons. Findings and limits, study-wide: Without cell sorting, CD4 versus CD8 contributions remain unresolved. Broader posttransplant TCR repertoire diversity was predicted by graft donor and pretransplant recipient Inverse Simpson Index values. At the given depth, recipient repertoires were over 97% de novo clonotypes. Recipient TCR diversity dropped after transplant; expanded clonotypes rose from day 30 to 180.

Worth noting for this clone: Its target is not known.

The receptor comes from a man between 50 and 59 years old in good health. Some clones in this sample may be carry-over from other donors' samples. Sequencing used peripheral blood mononuclear cells. The chain has TRBV28 and TRBJ2-7; 7 bases map to TRBD1. CDR3 coding DNA: TGTGCCAGCAGCAAGGGACAGATCTACGAGCAGTACTTC. Amino acids: CASSKGQIYEQYF.